Below are 3 T cell receptor beta chains sequenced from a single sample in a study of cytomegalovirus exposure and HLA in healthy donors. Both 60 Vbeta primers and 13 Jbeta primers went into the PCR. Sequencing used immunoSEQ multiplex PCR; TCRdb keeps in-frame clones, though not all of them. Here the sample spans 100,000 to 130,000 clones, around 80% being singletons. The source material was PBMCs. Every receptor here comes from a man aged 25 to 40 in good health and CMV-seropositive.

The gene calls are TRBV7-9 and TRBJ1-1; tentatively, D is TRBD1 (6 bases). This CDR3 has 15 amino acids. V lost 1 base, J lost 2 bases, and 11 bases lay in between. The germline CDR1 and CDR2 sequences are SEHNR and FQNEAQ (reference sequence). The CDR3, as DNA: TGTGCCAGCAGCTTAGGCGGGGGCGGAAACACTGAAGCTTTCTTT. Protein: CASSLGGGGNTEAFF.

The rearrangement links TRBV6-1 to TRBJ2-7; 8 bases map to TRBD1. V dropped 4 bases and J dropped 5; count of bases not matched to a gene: 4. The germline gives CDR1 MNHNS, CDR2 SASEGT. The CDR3 has 13 residues. CDR3 region: CASSGTGRDEQYF. The DNA for the CDR3 is TGTGCCAGCAGTGGGACAGGGAGAGACGAGCAGTACTTC.

A few counts support this clone. The gene calls are TRBV6-1 and TRBJ1-2; D might be TRBD1 (6 bases). Germline V gene data show CDR1 as MNHNS and CDR2 as SASEGT. Trimming pared 5 bases from V and 5 bases from J, leaving 18 bases between. The CDR3 runs to 15 residues. The CDR3 here is CASSNLDRRLYGYTF. The CDR3 bases are TGTGCCAGCAGTAATTTAGACAGGCGTCTATATGGCTACACCTTC.